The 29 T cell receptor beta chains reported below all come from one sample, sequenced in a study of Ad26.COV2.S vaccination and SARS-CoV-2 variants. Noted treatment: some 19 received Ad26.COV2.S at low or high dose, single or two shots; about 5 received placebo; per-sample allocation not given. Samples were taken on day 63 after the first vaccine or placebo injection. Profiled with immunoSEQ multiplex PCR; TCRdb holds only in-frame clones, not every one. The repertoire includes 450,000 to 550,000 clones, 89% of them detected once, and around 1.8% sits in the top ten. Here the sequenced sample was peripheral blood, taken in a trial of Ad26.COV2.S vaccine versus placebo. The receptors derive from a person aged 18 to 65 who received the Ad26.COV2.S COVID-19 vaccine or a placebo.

The CDR3 coding sequence is TGTGCCAGCAGGCTCGGACAGGGGAACGAGCAGTACTTC. Its protein product is CASRLGQGNEQYF. This chain connects TRBV6-5 to TRBJ2-7, with TRBD1 matching 9 bases. Trimming removed 6 bases from V and 5 bases from J; junction bases left unmatched: 5. Germline V gene lookup returns CDR1 MNHEY and CDR2 SVGAGI. This CDR3 region has 13 residues.

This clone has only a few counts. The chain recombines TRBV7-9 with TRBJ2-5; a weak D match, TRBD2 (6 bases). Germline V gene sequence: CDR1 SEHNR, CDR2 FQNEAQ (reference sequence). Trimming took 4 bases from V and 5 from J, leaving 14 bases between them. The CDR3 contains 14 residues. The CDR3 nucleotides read TGTGCCAGCAGCTATTTTAGGGAGGTGGAGACCCAGTACTTC. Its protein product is CASSYFREVETQYF.

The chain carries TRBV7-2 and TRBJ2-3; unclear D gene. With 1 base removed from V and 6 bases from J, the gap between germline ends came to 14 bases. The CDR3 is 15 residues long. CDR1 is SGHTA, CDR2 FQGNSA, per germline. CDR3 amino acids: CASSLVWLPTDTQYF. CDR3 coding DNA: TGTGCCAGCAGCTTAGTATGGCTTCCTACTGATACGCAGTATTTT.

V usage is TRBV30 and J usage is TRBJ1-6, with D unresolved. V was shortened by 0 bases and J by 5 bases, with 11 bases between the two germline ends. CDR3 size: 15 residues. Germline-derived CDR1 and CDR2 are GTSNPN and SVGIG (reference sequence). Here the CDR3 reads CAWSVLASDNSPLHF. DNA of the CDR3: TGTGCCTGGAGTGTACTGGCCTCAGATAATTCACCCCTCCACTTT.

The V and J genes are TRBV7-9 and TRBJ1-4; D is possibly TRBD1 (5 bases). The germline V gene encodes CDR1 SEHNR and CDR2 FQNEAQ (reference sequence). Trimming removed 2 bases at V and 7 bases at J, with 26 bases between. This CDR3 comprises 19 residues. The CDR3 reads CASSLRGGNRGTAGEKLFF. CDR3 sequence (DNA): TGTGCCAGCAGCTTACGTGGCGGGAATCGAGGGACTGCGGGTGAAAAACTGTTTTTT.

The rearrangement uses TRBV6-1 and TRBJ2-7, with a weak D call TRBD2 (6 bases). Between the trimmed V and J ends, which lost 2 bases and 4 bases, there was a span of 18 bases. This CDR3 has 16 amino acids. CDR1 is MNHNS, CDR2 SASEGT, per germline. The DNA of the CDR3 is TGTGCCAGCAGTGAATCCCTACTAGCTGTACCTTACGAGCAGTACTTC. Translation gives CASSESLLAVPYEQYF.

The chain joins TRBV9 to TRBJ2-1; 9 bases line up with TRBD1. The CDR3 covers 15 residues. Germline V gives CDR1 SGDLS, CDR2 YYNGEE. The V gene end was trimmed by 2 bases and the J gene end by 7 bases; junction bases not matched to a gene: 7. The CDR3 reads CASSVGQGMLNEQFF. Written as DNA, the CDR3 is TGTGCCAGCAGCGTGGGACAGGGAATGTTGAATGAGCAGTTCTTC.

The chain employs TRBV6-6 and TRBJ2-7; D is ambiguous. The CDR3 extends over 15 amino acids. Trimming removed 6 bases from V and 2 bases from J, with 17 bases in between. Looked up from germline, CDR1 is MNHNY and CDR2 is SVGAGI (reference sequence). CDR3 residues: CASSPDNTLTYEQYF. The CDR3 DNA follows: TGTGCCAGCAGCCCAGACAATACCCTAACCTACGAGCAGTACTTC.

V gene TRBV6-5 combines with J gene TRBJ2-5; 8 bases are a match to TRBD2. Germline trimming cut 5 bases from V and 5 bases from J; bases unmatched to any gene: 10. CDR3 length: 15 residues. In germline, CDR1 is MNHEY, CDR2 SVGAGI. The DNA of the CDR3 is TGTGCCAGCAGTACCCTGGGACTAGGCGGGGAGACCCAGTACTTC. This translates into CASSTLGLGGETQYF.

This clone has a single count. The CDR3 DNA is TGTGCCAGCAGCTTGAGTGAGACCCAGTACTTC. Its protein product is CASSLSETQYF. This chain connects TRBV5-4 to TRBJ2-5; no clear D. Trimming took 1 base from V and 5 from J, leaving 3 bases between them. The CDR3 loop spans 11 amino acids. Per germline, CDR1 SGHNT and CDR2 YYREEE (reference sequence).

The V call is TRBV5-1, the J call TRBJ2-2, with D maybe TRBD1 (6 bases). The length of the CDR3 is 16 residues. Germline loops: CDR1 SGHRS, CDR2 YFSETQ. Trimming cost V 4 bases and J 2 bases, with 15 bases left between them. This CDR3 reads CASSPTRGTNTGELFF. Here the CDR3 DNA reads TGCGCCAGCAGCCCAACACGTGGGACAAACACCGGGGAGCTGTTTTTT.

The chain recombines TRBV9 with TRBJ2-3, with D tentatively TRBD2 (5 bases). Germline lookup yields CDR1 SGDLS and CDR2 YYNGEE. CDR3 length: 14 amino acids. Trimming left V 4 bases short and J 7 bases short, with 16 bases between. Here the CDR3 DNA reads TGTGCCAGCAGCCCCCGACTACAGTCCTATACGCAGTATTTT. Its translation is CASSPRLQSYTQYF.

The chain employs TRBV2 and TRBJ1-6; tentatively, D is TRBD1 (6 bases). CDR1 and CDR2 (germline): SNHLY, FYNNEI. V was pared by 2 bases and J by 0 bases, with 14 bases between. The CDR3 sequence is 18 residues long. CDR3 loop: CASSERDIRISYNSPLHF. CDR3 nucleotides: TGTGCCAGCAGTGAAAGGGACATAAGGATCTCCTATAATTCACCCCTCCACTTT.

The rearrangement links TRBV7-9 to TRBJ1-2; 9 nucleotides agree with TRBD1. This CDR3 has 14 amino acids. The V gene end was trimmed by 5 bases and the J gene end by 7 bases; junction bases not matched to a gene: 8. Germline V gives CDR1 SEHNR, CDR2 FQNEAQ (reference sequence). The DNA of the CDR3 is TGTGCCAGCAGCCCCTCACAGGGGGCGGGTGGCTACACCTTC. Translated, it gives CASSPSQGAGGYTF.

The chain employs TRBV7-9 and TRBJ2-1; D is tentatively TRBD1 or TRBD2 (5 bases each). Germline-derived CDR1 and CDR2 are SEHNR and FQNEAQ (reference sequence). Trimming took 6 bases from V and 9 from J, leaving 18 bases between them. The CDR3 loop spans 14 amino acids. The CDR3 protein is CASSTSRGWGEQFF. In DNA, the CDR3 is TGTGCCAGCAGTACTTCCCGGGGCTGGGGTGAGCAGTTCTTC.

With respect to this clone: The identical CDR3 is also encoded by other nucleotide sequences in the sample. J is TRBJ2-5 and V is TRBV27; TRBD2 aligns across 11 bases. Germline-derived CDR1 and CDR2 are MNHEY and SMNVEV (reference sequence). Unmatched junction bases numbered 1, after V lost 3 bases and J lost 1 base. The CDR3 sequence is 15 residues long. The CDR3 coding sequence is TGTGCCAGCAGTTTTGGGACTAGCGGCCAAGAGACCCAGTACTTC. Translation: CASSFGTSGQETQYF.

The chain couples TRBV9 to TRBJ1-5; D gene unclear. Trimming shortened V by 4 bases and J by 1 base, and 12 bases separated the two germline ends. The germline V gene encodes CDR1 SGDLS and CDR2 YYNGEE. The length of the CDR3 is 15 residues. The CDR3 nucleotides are TGTGCCAGCAGCCCGACGGGGAGGAGCAATCAGCCCCAGCATTTT. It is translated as CASSPTGRSNQPQHF.

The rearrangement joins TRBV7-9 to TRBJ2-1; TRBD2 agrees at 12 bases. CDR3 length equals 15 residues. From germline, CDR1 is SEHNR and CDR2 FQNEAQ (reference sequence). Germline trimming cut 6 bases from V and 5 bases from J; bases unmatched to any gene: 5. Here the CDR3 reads CASSLAGGRHNEQFF. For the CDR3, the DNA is TGTGCCAGCAGTCTAGCGGGGGGGCGCCACAATGAGCAGTTCTTC. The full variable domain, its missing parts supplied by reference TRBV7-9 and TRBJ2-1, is DTGVSQNPRHKITKRGQNVTFRCDPISEHNRLYWYRQTLGQGPEFLTYFQNEAQLEKSRLLSDRFSAERPKGSFSTLEIQRTEQGDSAMYLCASSLAGGRHNEQFFGPGTRLTVL.

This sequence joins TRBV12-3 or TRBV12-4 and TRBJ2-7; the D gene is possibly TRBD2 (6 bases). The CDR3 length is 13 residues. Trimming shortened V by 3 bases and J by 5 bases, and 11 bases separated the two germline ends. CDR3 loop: CASSFSWRDEQYF. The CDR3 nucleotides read TGTGCCAGCAGTTTTTCTTGGAGGGACGAGCAGTACTTC.

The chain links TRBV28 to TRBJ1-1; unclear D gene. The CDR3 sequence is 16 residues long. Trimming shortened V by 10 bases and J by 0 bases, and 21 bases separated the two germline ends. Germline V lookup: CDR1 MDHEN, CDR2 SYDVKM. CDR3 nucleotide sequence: TGTGCCACCTCATCCGGCGGGGTATTGCTGAACACTGAAGCTTTCTTT. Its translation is CATSSGGVLLNTEAFF.

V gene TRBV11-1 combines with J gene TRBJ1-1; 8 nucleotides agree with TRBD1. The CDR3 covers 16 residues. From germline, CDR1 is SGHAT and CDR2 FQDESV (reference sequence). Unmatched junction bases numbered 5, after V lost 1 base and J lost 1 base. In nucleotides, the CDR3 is TGTGCCAGCAGCTTAGAAACAGGGGGACAGAACACTGAAGCTTTCTTT. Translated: CASSLETGGQNTEAFF.

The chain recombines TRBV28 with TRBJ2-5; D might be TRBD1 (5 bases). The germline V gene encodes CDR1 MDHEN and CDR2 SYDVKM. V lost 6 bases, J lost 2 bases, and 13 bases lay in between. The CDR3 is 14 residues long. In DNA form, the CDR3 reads TGTGCCAGCAGCAGAGAGGCAGGGCAAGAGACCCAGTACTTC. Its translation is CASSREAGQETQYF. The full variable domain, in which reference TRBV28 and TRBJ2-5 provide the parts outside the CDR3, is DVKVTQSSRYLVKRTGEKVFLECVQDMDHENMFWYRQDPGLGLRLIYFSYDVKMKEKGDIPEGYSVSREKKERFSLILESASTNQTSMYLCASSREAGQETQYFGPGTRLLVL.

CDR3 DNA: TGTGCCAGCAGCTTCGGGGGTGCTGGAAACACCATATATTTT. It specifies CASSFGGAGNTIYF. V and J are TRBV7-3 and TRBJ1-3, with D possibly TRBD1 on 5 matching bases. Germline values: CDR1 SGHTA, CDR2 FQGTGA. V was trimmed by 3 bases and J by 2 bases, leaving 8 bases between them. This CDR3 contains 14 residues.

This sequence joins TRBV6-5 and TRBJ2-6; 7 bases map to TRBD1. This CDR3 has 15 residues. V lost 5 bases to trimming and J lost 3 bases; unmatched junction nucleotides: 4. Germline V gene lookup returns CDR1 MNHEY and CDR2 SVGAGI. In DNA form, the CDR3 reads TGTGCCAGCAGTCACAGGGGCGGTGGGGCCAACGTCCTGACTTTC. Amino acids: CASSHRGGGANVLTF.

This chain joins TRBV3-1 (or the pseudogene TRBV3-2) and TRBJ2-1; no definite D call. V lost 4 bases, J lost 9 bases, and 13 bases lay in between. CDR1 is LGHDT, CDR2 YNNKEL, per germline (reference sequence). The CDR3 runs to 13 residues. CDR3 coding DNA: TGTGCCAGCAGCCTGGGCCGGGCCGTTGAGCAGTTCTTC. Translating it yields CASSLGRAVEQFF.

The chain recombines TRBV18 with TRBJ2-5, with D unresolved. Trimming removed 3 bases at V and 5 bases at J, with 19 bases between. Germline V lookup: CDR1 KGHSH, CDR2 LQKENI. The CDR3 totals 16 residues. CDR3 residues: CASSPGTRVRSETQYF. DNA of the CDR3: TGTGCCAGCTCACCCGGAACCCGAGTCCGGAGTGAGACCCAGTACTTC.

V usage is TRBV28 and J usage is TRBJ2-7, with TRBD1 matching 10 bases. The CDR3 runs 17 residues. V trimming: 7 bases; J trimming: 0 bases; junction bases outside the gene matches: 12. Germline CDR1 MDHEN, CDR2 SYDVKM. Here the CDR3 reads CASTLRGQGPASYEQYF. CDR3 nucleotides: TGTGCCAGCACCCTTCGGGGACAGGGGCCTGCCTCCTACGAGCAGTACTTC.

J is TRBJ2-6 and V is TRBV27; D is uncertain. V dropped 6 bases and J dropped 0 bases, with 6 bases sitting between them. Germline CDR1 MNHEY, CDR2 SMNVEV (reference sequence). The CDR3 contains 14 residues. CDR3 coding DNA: TGTGCCAGCAGCCAATTCTCTGGGGCCAACGTCCTGACTTTC. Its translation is CASSQFSGANVLTF.

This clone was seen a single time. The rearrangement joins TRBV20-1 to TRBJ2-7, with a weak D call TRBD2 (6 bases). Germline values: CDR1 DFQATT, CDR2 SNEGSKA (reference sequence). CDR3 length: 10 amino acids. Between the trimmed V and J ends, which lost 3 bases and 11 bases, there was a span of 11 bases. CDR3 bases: TGCAGTGCTAGCCGGGACTCAAAGTACTTC. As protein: CSASRDSKYF.